Listed below are T cell receptor beta chains from one sample, sequenced in a study of breast tumors, draining lymph nodes, adjacent tissues. Each CDR3 protein is one row after TCRdb ran MiXCR on the multiplex PCR reads. The sample carries fewer than 250,000 distinct CDR3 sequences, roughly 32% recorded once. The sequenced sample was axillary lymph node tissue. Receptors were obtained from a female donor with breast cancer. Some clones in this sample may be carry-over from other donors' samples. Each CDR3 is given with its conserved first and last residue. D genes are given only for firm matches. The size field is filled for only some rows; it gives once, few, many or a size class.

many	TRBV30	-	TRBJ1-5	CAWSVDSASNQPQHF	TGTGCCTGGAGTGTCGACAGTGCTAGCAATCAGCCCCAGCATTTT
many	TRBV4-2	-	TRBJ2-1	CASSQSGYNEQFF	TGTGCCAGCAGCCAATCAGGGTACAATGAGCAGTTCTTC
many	TRBV12-3/TRBV12-4	-	TRBJ1-5	CASSPTGTPNQPQHF	TGTGCCAGCAGTCCCACCGGGACGCCGAATCAGCCCCAGCATTTT
-	TRBV4-1	TRBD1	TRBJ1-5	CASSQDVTGGEGQPQHF	TGCGCCAGCAGCCAAGATGTAACAGGGGGAGAGGGTCAGCCCCAGCATTTT
many	TRBV7-2	-	TRBJ2-7	CASSFGSNSYEQYF	TGTGCCAGCAGCTTCGGGTCCAACTCCTACGAGCAGTACTTC
once	TRBV9	TRBD2	TRBJ2-2	CASSGPGLARELFF	TGTGCCAGCAGCGGACCGGGACTAGCCCGGGAGCTGTTTTTT
few	TRBV2	TRBD1	TRBJ1-1	CASSDGDREAFF	TGTGCCAGCAGTGACGGGGACAGGGAAGCTTTCTTT
many	TRBV12-3/TRBV12-4	-	TRBJ2-7	CASSSEPGVPYEQYF	TGTGCCAGCAGTTCCGAGCCGGGGGTACCCTACGAGCAGTACTTC
many	TRBV2	-	TRBJ1-2	CASTQATRRWGYGYTF	TGTGCCAGCACCCAAGCGACCCGACGGTGGGGCTATGGCTACACCTTC
many	TRBV6-5	TRBD2	TRBJ2-7	CASSHRTSSYEQYF	TGTGCCAGCAGCCACCGGACTAGCTCCTACGAGCAGTACTTC
few	TRBV7-2	-	TRBJ1-6	CASSQPGSPLHF	TGTGCCAGCAGCCAGCCAGGATCACCCCTCCACTTT
-	TRBV13	-	TRBJ2-1	CASSLPGTNNEQFF	TGTGCCAGCAGCTTGCCCGGGACAAACAATGAGCAGTTCTTC
many	TRBV28	-	TRBJ2-7	CASSLDRRREQYF	TGTGCCAGCAGTTTGGACCGGAGAAGGGAGCAGTACTTC
many	TRBV6-5	-	TRBJ2-7	CASIAPGTGSYEQYF	TGTGCCAGCATTGCCCCCGGGACGGGTTCCTACGAGCAGTACTTC
-	TRBV7-2	TRBD1	TRBJ2-3	CASSLRTGGRLDTQYF	TGTGCCAGCAGCTTACGGACAGGGGGGAGGTTGGATACCCAGTATTTT
many	TRBV20-1	-	TRBJ1-4	CSALEAQEGGEKLFF	TGCAGTGCCCTCGAGGCCCAGGAGGGCGGTGAAAAACTGTTTTTT
many	TRBV3-1	-	TRBJ2-3	CASSQDLRESNTQYF	TGTGCCAGCAGCCAAGATCTCCGGGAGAGTAATACGCAGTATTTT
many	TRBV15	-	TRBJ2-7	CATSREVLGRSISYEQYF	TGTGCCACCAGCAGAGAGGTGTTGGGCAGATCCATCTCCTACGAGCAGTACTTC
many	TRBV30	-	TRBJ1-6	CAWSERRNSPLHF	TGTGCCTGGAGTGAACGTAGAAATTCACCCCTCCACTTT
many	TRBV19	-	TRBJ2-3	CASSLSYTSTDTQYF	TGTGCCAGTAGTTTATCCTACACCTCCACAGATACGCAGTATTTT
many	TRBV20-1	-	TRBJ2-7	CSALPGVVGEQYF	TGCAGCGCCCTACCGGGGGTGGTGGGCGAGCAGTACTTC
few	TRBV7-2	-	TRBJ1-1	CATALQVNTEAFF	TGTGCCACCGCGCTACAGGTGAACACTGAAGCTTTCTTT
-	TRBV19	TRBD2	TRBJ2-1	CASSSRLADSYNEQFF	TGTGCCAGTAGCTCCCGACTAGCGGATTCCTACAATGAGCAGTTCTTC
many	TRBV20-1	-	TRBJ2-1	CSARRGLETGPRNEQFF	TGCAGTGCTAGGAGGGGGTTGGAGACGGGACCCCGGAATGAGCAGTTCTTC
many	TRBV5-5	-	TRBJ2-2	CASSLSQTGELFF	TGTGCCAGCAGCTTGTCTCAGACCGGGGAGCTGTTTTTT
-	TRBV5-1	TRBD1	TRBJ2-7	CASSLGQGYDQYF	TGCGCCAGCAGCTTGGGACAGGGCTACGACCAGTACTTC
many	TRBV27	-	TRBJ1-5	CASSLGGRVVNQPQHF	TGTGCCAGCAGTTTAGGAGGCAGGGTCGTCAATCAGCCCCAGCATTTT
-	TRBV5-1	TRBD1	TRBJ1-4	CASSRGRQGGREKLFF	TGTGCCAGCAGCAGGGGGCGCCAAGGGGGGAGGGAAAAACTGTTTTTT
few	TRBV20-1	TRBD1	TRBJ2-7	CSARDRGYEQYF	TGCAGTGCTAGAGACAGGGGGTACGAGCAGTACTTC
few	TRBV11-1	-	TRBJ2-7	CASSGDSFSEQYF	TGTGCCAGCAGCGGTGACAGTTTCTCCGAGCAGTACTTC
many	TRBV7-3	-	TRBJ2-1	CASSNLGNEQFF	TGTGCCAGCAGTAACTTGGGCAATGAGCAGTTCTTC
-	TRBV4-1	-	TRBJ2-3	CASSQAAVSSTDTQYF	TGCGCCAGCAGCCAAGCGGCAGTCTCTAGCACAGATACGCAGTATTTT
-	TRBV9	-	TRBJ2-3	CASSGGLVYNEQYF	TGTGCCAGCAGCGGAGGACTCGTTTACAATGAGCAGTATTTT
-	TRBV9	-	TRBJ2-7	CASSVASDRYEQYF	TGTGCCAGCAGCGTAGCTAGTGACCGCTACGAGCAGTACTTC
many	TRBV29-1	-	TRBJ1-2	CSVEPLNSYYGYTF	TGCAGCGTTGAACCACTTAATAGTTACTATGGCTACACCTTC
many	TRBV5-1	-	TRBJ1-4	CASSYTSGTENEKLFF	TGCGCCAGCAGCTATACTTCCGGGACGGAAAATGAAAAACTGTTTTTT
many	TRBV6-2/TRBV6-3	-	TRBJ2-3	CASSLEGGAVWTQYF	TGTGCCAGCAGCCTAGAGGGGGGGGCCGTTTGGACGCAGTATTTT
many	TRBV7-3	-	TRBJ2-2	CASSPDSVTGELFF	TGTGCCAGCAGCCCGGACAGCGTAACCGGGGAGCTGTTTTTT
many	TRBV5-1	-	TRBJ2-2	CASSYTTNTGELFF	TGCGCCAGCAGCTATACCACGAACACCGGGGAGCTGTTTTTT
many	TRBV7-2	-	TRBJ2-5	CASSTQGGSETQYF	TGTGCCAGCAGCACACAAGGGGGATCGGAGACCCAGTACTTC
many	TRBV9	TRBD1	TRBJ2-5	CASSVGARDRGKETQYF	TGTGCCAGCAGCGTCGGGGCCCGGGACAGGGGAAAAGAGACCCAGTACTTC
few	TRBV20-1	-	TRBJ2-4	CSARNSIKNIQYF	TGCAGTGCTAGGAACAGCATAAAAAACATTCAGTACTTC
many	TRBV27	-	TRBJ1-4	CASRALGTGNEKLFF	TGTGCCAGCCGAGCCCTCGGGACGGGTAATGAAAAACTGTTTTTT
once	TRBV5-6	TRBD2	TRBJ2-5	CASRLAADRETQYF	TGTGCCAGCAGACTAGCGGCAGACCGGGAGACCCAGTACTTC
many	TRBV7-8	-	TRBJ1-5	CASSLAAGGQPQHF	TGTGCCAGCAGCTTAGCAGCAGGAGGTCAGCCCCAGCATTTT
-	TRBV11-3	-	TRBJ2-6	CASSLDRTTGVLTF	TGTGCCAGCAGCTTAGATAGGACCACAGGCGTCCTGACTTTC
many	TRBV20-1	-	TRBJ2-2	CSASIGVGSGELFF	TGCAGTGCTAGTATCGGGGTCGGGAGCGGGGAGCTGTTTTTT
many	TRBV5-1	-	TRBJ2-7	CASSISTGAGEQYF	TGCGCCAGCAGCATATCAACGGGGGCTGGTGAGCAGTACTTC
many	TRBV5-5	-	TRBJ2-3	CASSQRRGTDTQYF	TGTGCCAGCAGCCAGCGGAGAGGCACAGATACGCAGTATTTT
few	TRBV6-1	-	TRBJ1-2	CASSEVGGYTF	TGTGCCAGCAGTGAAGTAGGAGGCTACACCTTC
-	TRBV5-1	TRBD2	TRBJ2-3	CASFPSGGPDTQYF	TGCGCCAGCTTCCCTAGCGGGGGCCCAGACACGCAGTATTTT
many	TRBV3-1	TRBD2	TRBJ2-5	CASSQEKGGSFGETQYF	TGTGCCAGCAGCCAAGAAAAGGGCGGGAGTTTCGGCGAGACCCAGTACTTC
many	TRBV15	-	TRBJ1-2	CATSSSQGSNYGYTF	TGTGCCACCAGCAGCTCCCAGGGGTCTAACTATGGCTACACCTTC
once	TRBV7-2	-	TRBJ2-3	CASSLVVYKETDTQYF	TGTGCCAGCAGCTTAGTGGTCTATAAGGAGACAGATACGCAGTATTTT
many	TRBV7-9	TRBD1	TRBJ2-3	CASSLTGGATDTQYF	TGTGCCAGCAGCTTAACAGGGGGCGCGACAGATACGCAGTATTTT
-	TRBV10-2	-	TRBJ1-1	CASKGLAGGGRGTEAFF	TGCGCCAGCAAAGGACTAGCGGGAGGAGGACGGGGCACTGAAGCTTTCTTT
many	TRBV7-9	-	TRBJ2-3	CASSPAGVGDTQYF	TGTGCCAGCAGCCCGGCGGGCGTTGGAGATACGCAGTATTTT
many	TRBV24-1	-	TRBJ2-4	CATRVDEGLAKNIQYF	TGTGCCACCAGGGTAGATGAGGGGTTGGCCAAAAACATTCAGTACTTC
many	TRBV24-1	-	TRBJ2-1	CATSAQNEQFF	TGTGCCACCAGTGCCCAGAATGAGCAGTTCTTC